The source of this TCR beta chain is a study of CD8+ T cells in alopecia areata. As for the study in general: Treated patients received oral tofacitinib, 5 to 10 mg twice daily.

Extraction and reverse transcription of RNA yielded cDNA as the sequencing template. Produced via immunoSEQ multiplex PCR; TCRdb's table is partial and in-frame only. The sample holds more than 95,000 clones; 30% to 40% are singletons and the top ten take 3% to 3.5%. Germline CDR1 reads MNHNY; CDR2 reads SVGAGI (reference sequence). The CDR3 is 15 residues long. The J segment lost 7 bases and the V segment lost 3 bases, leaving 6 bases of the junction unmatched. Comments on this clone: Its antigen remains unidentified.

Study-wide results and caveats: There were also resident alphabeta T cells of normal skin sequenced in scalp samples. Patients shared TCRs less clearly than mice did, possibly owing to HLA.

Sequencing used CD4+ T cells sorted from blood. This TCR derives from a human donor with alopecia areata. The chain joins TRBV6-6 to TRBJ1-5, with 10 bases identical to TRBD1. CDR3 bases: TGTGCCAGCAGTTATCGACAGGGGGCCGGCCAGCCCCAGCATTTT. This encodes CASSYRQGAGQPQHF.